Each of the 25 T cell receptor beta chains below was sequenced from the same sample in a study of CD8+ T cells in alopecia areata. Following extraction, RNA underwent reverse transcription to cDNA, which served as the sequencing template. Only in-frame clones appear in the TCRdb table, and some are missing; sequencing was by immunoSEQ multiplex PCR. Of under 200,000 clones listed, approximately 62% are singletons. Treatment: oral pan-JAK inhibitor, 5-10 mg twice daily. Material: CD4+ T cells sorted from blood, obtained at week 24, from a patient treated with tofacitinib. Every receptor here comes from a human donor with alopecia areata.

The CDR3 nucleotides are TGCGCCAGCAGTTGGACTGAACTCTCCTACGAGCAGTACTTC. It translates to CASSWTELSYEQYF. V is TRBV5-1 and J is TRBJ2-7, with D perhaps matching TRBD2 (5 bases). V was cut by 5 bases and J by 0 bases, with 12 bases left in between. The length of the CDR3 is 14 residues. CDR1 and CDR2 (germline): SGHRS, YFSETQ.

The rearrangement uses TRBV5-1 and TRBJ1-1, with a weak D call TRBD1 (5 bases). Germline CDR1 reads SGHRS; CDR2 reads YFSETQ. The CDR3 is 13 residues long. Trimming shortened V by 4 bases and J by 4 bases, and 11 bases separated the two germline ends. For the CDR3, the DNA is TGCGCCAGCAGCAGGGACGGAGGCACTGAAGCTTTCTTT. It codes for CASSRDGGTEAFF.

The DNA for the CDR3 is TGTGCCAGCAGCTTAGTGGACACCGGGGAGCTGTTTTTT. Translating gives CASSLVDTGELFF. The chain employs TRBV7-3 and TRBJ2-2; D is unresolved. Trimming removed 2 bases at V and 3 bases at J, with 4 bases between. The germline gives CDR1 SGHTA, CDR2 FQGTGA. The CDR3 runs 13 residues.

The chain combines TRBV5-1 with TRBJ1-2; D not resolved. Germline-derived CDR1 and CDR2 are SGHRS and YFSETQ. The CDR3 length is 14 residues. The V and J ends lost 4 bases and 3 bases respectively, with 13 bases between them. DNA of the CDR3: TGCGCCAGCAGCGGGCGGGAAGGAGACTATGGCTACACCTTC. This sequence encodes CASSGREGDYGYTF.

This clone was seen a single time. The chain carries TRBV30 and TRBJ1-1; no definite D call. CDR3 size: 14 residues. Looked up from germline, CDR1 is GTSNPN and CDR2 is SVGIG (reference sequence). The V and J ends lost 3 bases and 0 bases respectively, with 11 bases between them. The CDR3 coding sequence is TGTGCCTGGAGCTTAATCCGGGTGAACACTGAAGCTTTCTTT. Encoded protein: CAWSLIRVNTEAFF. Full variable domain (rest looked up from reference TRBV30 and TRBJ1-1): SQTIHQWPATLVQPVGSPLSLECTVEGTSNPNLYWYRQAAGRGLQLLFYSVGIGQISSEVPQNLSASRPQDRQFILSSKKLLLSDSGFYLCAWSLIRVNTEAFFGQGTRLTVV.

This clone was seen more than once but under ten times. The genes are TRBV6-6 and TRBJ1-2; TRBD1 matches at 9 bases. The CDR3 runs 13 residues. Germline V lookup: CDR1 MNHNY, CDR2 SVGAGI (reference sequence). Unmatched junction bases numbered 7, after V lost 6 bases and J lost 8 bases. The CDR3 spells CASRGTGRDGYTF. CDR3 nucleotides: TGTGCCAGCAGGGGGACAGGGAGGGACGGCTACACCTTC.

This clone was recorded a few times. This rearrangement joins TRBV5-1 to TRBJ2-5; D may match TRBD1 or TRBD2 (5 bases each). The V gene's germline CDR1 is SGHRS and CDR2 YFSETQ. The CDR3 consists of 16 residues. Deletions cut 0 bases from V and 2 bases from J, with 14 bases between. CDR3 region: CASSLVLDRLQETQYF. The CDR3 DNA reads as TGCGCCAGCAGCTTGGTCCTTGACAGACTACAAGAGACCCAGTACTTC.

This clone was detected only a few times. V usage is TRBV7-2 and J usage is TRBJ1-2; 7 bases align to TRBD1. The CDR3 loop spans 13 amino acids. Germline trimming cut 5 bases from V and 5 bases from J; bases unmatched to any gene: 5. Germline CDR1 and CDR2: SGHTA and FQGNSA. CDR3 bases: TGTGCCAGCAGCCGGGACAGTATATATGGCTACACCTTC. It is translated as CASSRDSIYGYTF.

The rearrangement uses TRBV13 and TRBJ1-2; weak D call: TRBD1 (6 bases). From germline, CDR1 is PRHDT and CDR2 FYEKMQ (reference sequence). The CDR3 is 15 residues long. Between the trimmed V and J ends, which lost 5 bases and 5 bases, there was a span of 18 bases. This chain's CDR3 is CASSRAGRGDYGYTF. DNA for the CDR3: TGTGCCAGCAGCAGGGCGGGCAGGGGCGATTATGGCTACACCTTC.

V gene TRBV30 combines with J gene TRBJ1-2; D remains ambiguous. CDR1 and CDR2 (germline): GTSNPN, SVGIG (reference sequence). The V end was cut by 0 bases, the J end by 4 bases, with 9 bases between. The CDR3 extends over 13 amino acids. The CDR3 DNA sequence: TGTGCCTGGAGTGTTTGGACCGCCTATGGCTACACCTTC. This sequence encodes CAWSVWTAYGYTF.

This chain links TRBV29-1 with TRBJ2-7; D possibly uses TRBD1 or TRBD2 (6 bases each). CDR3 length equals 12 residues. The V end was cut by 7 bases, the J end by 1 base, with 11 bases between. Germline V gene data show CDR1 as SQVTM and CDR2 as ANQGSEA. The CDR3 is CSGLGQSYEQYF. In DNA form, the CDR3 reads TGCAGCGGACTAGGACAGTCCTACGAGCAGTACTTC.

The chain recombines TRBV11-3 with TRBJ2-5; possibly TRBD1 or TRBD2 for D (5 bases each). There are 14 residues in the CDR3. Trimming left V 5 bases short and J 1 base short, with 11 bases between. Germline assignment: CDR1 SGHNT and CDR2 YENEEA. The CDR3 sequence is CASSISGTQETQYF. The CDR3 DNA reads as TGTGCCAGCAGCATTTCCGGGACCCAAGAGACCCAGTACTTC.

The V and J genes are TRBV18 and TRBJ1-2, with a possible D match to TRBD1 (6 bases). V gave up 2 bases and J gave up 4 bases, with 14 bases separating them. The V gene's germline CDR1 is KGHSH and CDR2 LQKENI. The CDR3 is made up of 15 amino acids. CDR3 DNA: TGTGCCAGCTCACCAGCCAGGGGAAGCTCCTATGGCTACACCTTC. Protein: CASSPARGSSYGYTF.

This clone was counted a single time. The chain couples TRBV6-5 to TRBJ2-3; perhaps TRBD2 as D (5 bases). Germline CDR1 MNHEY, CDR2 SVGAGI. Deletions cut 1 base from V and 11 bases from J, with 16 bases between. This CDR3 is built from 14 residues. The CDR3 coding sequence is TGTGCCAGCAGTTACTTCGGCCCCGCCGGGGTGCAGTATTTT. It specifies CASSYFGPAGVQYF.

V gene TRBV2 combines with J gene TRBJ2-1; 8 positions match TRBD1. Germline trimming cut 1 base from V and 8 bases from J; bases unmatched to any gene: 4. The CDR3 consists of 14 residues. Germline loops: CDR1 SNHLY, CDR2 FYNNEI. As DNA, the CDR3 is TGTGCCAGCAGTGAAGTACTCAGGGGGCATGAGCAGTTCTTC. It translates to CASSEVLRGHEQFF.

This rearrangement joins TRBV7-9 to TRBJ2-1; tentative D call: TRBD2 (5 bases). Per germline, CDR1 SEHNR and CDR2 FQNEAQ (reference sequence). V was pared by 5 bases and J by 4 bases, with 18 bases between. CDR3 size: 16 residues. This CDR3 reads CASSPAGIARYNEQFF. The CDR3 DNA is TGTGCCAGCAGCCCGGCTGGGATAGCGCGTTACAATGAGCAGTTCTTC.

The CDR3 DNA is TGCAGCGTTGAAACTAGGGACGGCCAAGAGACCCAGTACTTC. This translates into CSVETRDGQETQYF. This rearrangement joins TRBV29-1 to TRBJ2-5, with D tentatively TRBD1 or TRBD2 (5 bases each). CDR3 length: 14 amino acids. V dropped 2 bases and J dropped 1 base, with 11 bases sitting between them. Germline V CDR1 and CDR2: SQVTM, ANQGSEA. Combining the CDR3 with reference TRBV29-1 and TRBJ2-5 gives the whole variable domain SAVISQKPSRDICQRGTSLTIQCQVDSQVTMMFWYRQQPGQSLTLIATANQGSEATYESGFVIDKFPISRPNLTFSTLTVSNMSPEDSSIYLCSVETRDGQETQYFGPGTRLLVL.

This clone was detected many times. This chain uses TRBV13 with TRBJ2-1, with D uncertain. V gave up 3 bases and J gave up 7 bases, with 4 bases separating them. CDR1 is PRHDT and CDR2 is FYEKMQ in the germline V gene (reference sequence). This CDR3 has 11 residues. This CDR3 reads CASSFSNEQFF. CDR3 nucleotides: TGTGCCAGCAGCTTCTCGAATGAGCAGTTCTTC.

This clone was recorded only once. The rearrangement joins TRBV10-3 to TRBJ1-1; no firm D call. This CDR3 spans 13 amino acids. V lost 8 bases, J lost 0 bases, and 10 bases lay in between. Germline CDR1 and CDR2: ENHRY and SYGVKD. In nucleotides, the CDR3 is TGTGCCATCGGCTCCCCGGTGAACACTGAAGCTTTCTTT. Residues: CAIGSPVNTEAFF.

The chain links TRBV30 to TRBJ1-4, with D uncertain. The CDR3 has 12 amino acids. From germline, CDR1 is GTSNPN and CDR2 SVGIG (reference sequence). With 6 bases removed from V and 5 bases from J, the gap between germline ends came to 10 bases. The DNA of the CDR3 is TGTGCCTGCTACGGGAGGAATGAAAAACTGTTTTTT. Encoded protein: CACYGRNEKLFF. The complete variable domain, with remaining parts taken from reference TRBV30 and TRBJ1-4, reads SQTIHQWPATLVQPVGSPLSLECTVEGTSNPNLYWYRQAAGRGLQLLFYSVGIGQISSEVPQNLSASRPQDRQFILSSKKLLLSDSGFYLCACYGRNEKLFFGSGTQLSVL.

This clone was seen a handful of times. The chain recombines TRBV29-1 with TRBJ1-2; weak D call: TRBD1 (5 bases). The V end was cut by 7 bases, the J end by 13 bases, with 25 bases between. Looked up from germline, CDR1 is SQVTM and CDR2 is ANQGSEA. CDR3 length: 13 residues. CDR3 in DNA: TGCAGCGCCCAGACAGACCACGGTTCGGGTTGCACCTTC. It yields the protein CSAQTDHGSGCTF.

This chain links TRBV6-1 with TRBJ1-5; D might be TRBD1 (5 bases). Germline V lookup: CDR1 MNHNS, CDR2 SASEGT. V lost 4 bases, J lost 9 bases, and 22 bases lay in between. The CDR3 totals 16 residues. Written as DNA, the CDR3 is TGTGCCAGCAGTGGACGAAACCGGGACGGAAGGGGGCCCCAGCATTTT. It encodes CASSGRNRDGRGPQHF.

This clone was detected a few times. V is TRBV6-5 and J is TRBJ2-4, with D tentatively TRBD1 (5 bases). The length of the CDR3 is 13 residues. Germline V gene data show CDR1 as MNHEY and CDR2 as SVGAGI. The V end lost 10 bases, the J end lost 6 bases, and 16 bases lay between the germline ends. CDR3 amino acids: CATLDRIINIQYF. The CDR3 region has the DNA TGTGCCACCTTAGACAGAATTATAAACATTCAGTACTTC.

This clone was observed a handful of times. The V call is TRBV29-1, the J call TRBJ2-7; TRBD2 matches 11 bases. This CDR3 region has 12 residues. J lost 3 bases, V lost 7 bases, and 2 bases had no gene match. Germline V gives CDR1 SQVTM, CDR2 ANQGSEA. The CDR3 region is CSASGGSYEQYF. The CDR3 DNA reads TGCAGCGCTAGCGGGGGGAGCTACGAGCAGTACTTC.

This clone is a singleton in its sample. CDR3 in amino acids: CASSPRGSSYNEQFF. The CDR3 nucleotides are TGTGCCAGCTCACCACGGGGGAGCTCCTACAATGAGCAGTTCTTC. The rearrangement links TRBV18 to TRBJ2-1; D is tentatively TRBD1 or TRBD2 (5 bases each). The V end lost 1 base, the J end lost 0 bases, and 7 bases lay between the germline ends. Germline V gives CDR1 KGHSH, CDR2 LQKENI. The length of the CDR3 is 15 residues.